These 3 T cell receptor beta chains were all obtained from the same sample, sequenced in a study of blood T cell repertoires in COVID-19. Clones were read by immunoSEQ multiplex PCR, and TCRdb kept only the in-frame ones, dropping some. Found here are 120,000 or so clones, roughly four fifths of them singletons; the top ten hold 12%. The sequencing sample was made of peripheral blood. The receptors were sampled from a man aged 60 to 75 with acute or convalescent COVID-19.

The V gene is TRBV10-1, the J gene TRBJ2-1; 9 nucleotides align to TRBD2. V dropped 3 bases and J dropped 5; count of bases not matched to a gene: 8. Germline V lookup: CDR1 WNHNN, CDR2 SYGVQD (reference sequence). The CDR3 extends over 16 amino acids. The CDR3 spells CASSDSAGGIHNEQFF. In nucleotides, the CDR3 is TGCGCCAGCAGTGATTCAGCGGGAGGCATCCACAATGAGCAGTTCTTC.

The CDR3 is CASSLGTGASNYGYTF. Here the CDR3 DNA reads TGCGCCAGCAGCTTGGGGACAGGAGCCTCTAACTATGGCTACACCTTC. This chain connects TRBV5-1 to TRBJ1-2; 7 bases map to TRBD1. The CDR3 extends over 16 amino acids. Germline V gene lookup returns CDR1 SGHRS and CDR2 YFSETQ. Trimming cost V 0 bases and J 0 bases; bases outside gene matches: 5.

The V and J genes are TRBV7-3 and TRBJ2-7; the D gene is possibly TRBD1 (8 bases). This CDR3 has 16 residues. CDR1 is SGHTA and CDR2 is FQGTGA in the germline V gene. V gave up 5 bases and J gave up 3 bases, with 20 bases separating them. In DNA form, the CDR3 reads TGTGCCAGCAGCCCCGGACAGGGCTCGGGGGGCTACGAGCAGTACTTC. Translating it yields CASSPGQGSGGYEQYF.